The T cell receptor beta chain described here comes from a study of blood T cell repertoires in COVID-19. Study-wide background: The study drew acute and convalescent COVID-19 samples from the United States, Italy and Spain.

Assay used: immunoSEQ multiplex PCR; TCRdb lists only in-frame clones, some missing. Of over 110,000 clones listed, approximately 87% were seen once; the top ten hold roughly 3.7%. The ends lost 1 base at V and 6 bases at J; junction bases unmatched: 5. There are 15 residues in the CDR3. From germline, CDR1 is MGHRA and CDR2 YSYEKL. The material sequenced was PBMCs or T cells enriched from blood (not recorded which). The gene calls are TRBV4-1 and TRBJ1-5; 8 bases line up with TRBD1. The receptor comes from a man aged 50 to 59 in a cohort exposed to, infected with or recovered from COVID-19 (not recorded which). The CDR3 DNA reads TGCGCCAGCAGCCAAGGAACAGGGGGGTTTCAGCCCCAGCATTTT. It codes for CASSQGTGGFQPQHF.